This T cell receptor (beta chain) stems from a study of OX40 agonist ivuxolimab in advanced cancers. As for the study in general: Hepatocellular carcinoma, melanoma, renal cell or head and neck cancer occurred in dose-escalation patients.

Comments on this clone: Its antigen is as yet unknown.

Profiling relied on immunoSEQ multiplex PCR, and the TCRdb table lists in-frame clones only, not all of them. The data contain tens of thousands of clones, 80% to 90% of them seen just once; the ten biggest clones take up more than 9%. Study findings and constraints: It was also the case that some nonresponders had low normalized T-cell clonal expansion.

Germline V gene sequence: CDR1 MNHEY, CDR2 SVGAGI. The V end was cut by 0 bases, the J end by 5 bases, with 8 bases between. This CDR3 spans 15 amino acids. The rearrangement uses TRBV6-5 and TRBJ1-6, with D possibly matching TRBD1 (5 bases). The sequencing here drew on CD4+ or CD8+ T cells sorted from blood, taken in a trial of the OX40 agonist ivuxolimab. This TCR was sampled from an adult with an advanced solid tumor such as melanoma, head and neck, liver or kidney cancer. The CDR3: CASSYSGHHNSPLHF. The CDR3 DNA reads TGTGCCAGCAGTTACTCAGGACACCATAATTCACCCCTCCACTTT.